What follows describes a single T cell receptor (beta chain). Its target is unknown. Germline V gene sequence: CDR1 MNHEY, CDR2 SVGAGI. After removal of 7 bases from V and 5 bases from J, the junction contained 9 bases not matched to a gene. The CDR3 is made up of 14 amino acids. This record comes from a study of persistence of HIV-infected CD4 T cells. Study information: Suppressive ART had lasted a median of roughly eight years. The study's findings and limits: Compared with CD3/CD28-stimulated cells, CMV- and Gag-responding cells showed lower TCRbeta richness. Antigen-responding cells were enriched for degenerate expanded CDR3beta sequences.

The immunoSEQ assay was version 4, run in survey mode. Genomic DNA was diluted to roughly 10 ng/uL, up to roughly 1 ug per sample. Using immunoSEQ multiplex PCR, the repertoire was profiled, and TCRdb retains in-frame clones only, with some absent. This sample yields 35,000 to 45,000 clones, of which 80% are seen a single time; roughly 1.7% belongs to the top ten. Stimulation used about 9.5 ug/mL lysate from CMV-infected fibroblasts. Memory cells lacking CD40L and CD69 with high CD45RO were sorted. The receptor comes from an adult man with HIV who was CMV-seropositive. The input for sequencing was CD4+ T cells sorted from PBMCs after approximately 19-hour stimulation, taken from a patient who received antiretroviral therapy. The chain combines TRBV6-5 with TRBJ1-1; 8 bases match TRBD1. The CDR3 DNA follows: TGTGCCAGCATCGGACAGGGAAGAGGGACTGAAGCTTTCTTT. It specifies CASIGQGRGTEAFF.